The TCR beta chain described here comes from a study of cytomegalovirus exposure and HLA in healthy donors. This CDR3 spans 16 amino acids. From germline, CDR1 is MDHEN and CDR2 SYDVKM. Trimming took 1 base from V and 3 from J, leaving 13 bases between them. Primers included in the PCR were 60 Vbeta and 13 Jbeta primers. Data came from immunoSEQ multiplex PCR; TCRdb stores just in-frame clones and leaves some out. Of more than 95,000 clones in the sample, roughly a sixth are singletons; the top ten hold less than 3.5%. The rearrangement links TRBV28 to TRBJ1-5, with D perhaps TRBD1 (6 bases). Material: PBMCs. The origin of this receptor is a female donor in good health and CMV-seropositive. The CDR3 here is CASSLFIQGYNQPQHF. DNA of the CDR3: TGTGCCAGCAGTTTATTCATACAGGGTTACAATCAGCCCCAGCATTTT.